These 11 T cell receptor beta chains were all obtained from the same sample, sequenced in a study of cytomegalovirus exposure and HLA in healthy donors. PCR primers comprised 60 Vbeta and 13 Jbeta primers. Using immunoSEQ multiplex PCR, the repertoire was profiled, and TCRdb retains in-frame clones only, with some absent. The sample contains roughly 260,000 clones, roughly 81% of which appear only once. Sequencing used PBMCs. These receptors originate from a woman aged 40 to 49 in good health and CMV-seropositive.

This clone was seen a handful of times. The genes are TRBV14 and TRBJ1-3; D remains ambiguous. Germline V gene lookup returns CDR1 SGHDN and CDR2 FVKESK. There are 14 residues in the CDR3. V gave up 4 bases and J gave up 0 bases, with 7 bases separating them. The CDR3 spells CASSRTNSGNTIYF. The CDR3 nucleotides are TGTGCCAGCAGCCGCACTAACTCTGGAAACACCATATATTTT. Full variable domain (outside the CDR3, taken from reference TRBV14 and TRBJ1-3): EAGVTQFPSHSVIEKGQTVTLRCDPISGHDNLYWYRRVMGKEIKFLLHFVKESKQDESGMPNNRFLAERTGGTYSTLKVQPAELEDSGVYFCASSRTNSGNTIYFGEGSWLTVV.

Regarding this clone: Compared with germline, one end of the junction differs, possibly owing to a read error. The chain carries TRBV9 and TRBJ2-3, with TRBD2 identical over 10 bases. Germline V CDR1 and CDR2: SGDLS, YYNGEE. The CDR3 covers 18 residues. The DNA of the CDR3 is TGTGTCAGCAGCGTATTCGACGGTAGCGGGAGGTTCACAGATACGCAGTATTTT. Translated: CVSSVFDGSGRFTDTQYF.

Only one count was recorded for this clone. The CDR3 DNA reads as TGTGCCAGCAACTTCGGGACTAGCGGGTACAATGAGCAGTTCTTC. This codes for CASNFGTSGYNEQFF. The chain recombines TRBV11-3 with TRBJ2-1; 12 bases match TRBD2. Germline V CDR1 and CDR2: SGHNT, YENEEA. The V segment lost 7 bases and the J segment 4 bases; nucleotides outside the gene matches: 5. This CDR3 region has 15 residues.

The chain links TRBV27 to TRBJ1-5; 7 bases line up with TRBD1. CDR1 MNHEY and CDR2 SMNVEV come from the germline V gene (reference sequence). The V segment lost 4 bases and the J segment 6 bases; nucleotides outside the gene matches: 6. This CDR3 is 14 amino acids long. The CDR3 bases are TGTGCCAGCAGTTCCCAGGGGGGAGGTCAGCCCCAGCATTTT. Translation gives CASSSQGGGQPQHF.

The chain uses TRBV30 and TRBJ1-5, with D perhaps matching TRBD1 (5 bases). Germline V lookup: CDR1 GTSNPN, CDR2 SVGIG (reference sequence). The CDR3 length is 14 residues. Trimming pared 4 bases from V and 8 bases from J, leaving 18 bases between. CDR3 DNA: TGTGCCTGGACTAAGGACACCAACTTTGAGCCCCAGCATTTT. Protein product: CAWTKDTNFEPQHF.

CDR3 coding DNA: TGTGCCAGCAGTGTGGAGGACAGGCTCTACGAGCAGTACTTC. This gives the protein CASSVEDRLYEQYF. The rearrangement links TRBV6-1 to TRBJ2-7; 7 nucleotides match TRBD1. This CDR3 region has 14 residues. Germline assignment: CDR1 MNHNS and CDR2 SASEGT. The J segment lost 3 bases and the V segment lost 4 bases, leaving 6 bases of the junction unmatched.

The chain joins TRBV7-2 to TRBJ1-5; 9 bases match TRBD1. Germline V gene sequence: CDR1 SGHTA, CDR2 FQGNSA. J was trimmed by 6 bases and V by 1 base; bases with no gene match: 4. CDR3 size: 15 residues. The CDR3 DNA follows: TGTGCCAGCAGCTTAGGGGACAGGGATGCTCAGCCCCAGCATTTT. Translated, it gives CASSLGDRDAQPQHF.

The chain recombines TRBV4-1 with TRBJ2-3; D may be TRBD2 (6 bases). Trimming left V 0 bases short and J 3 bases short, with 16 bases between. This CDR3 spans 17 amino acids. From germline, CDR1 is MGHRA and CDR2 YSYEKL. DNA of the CDR3: TGCGCCAGCAGCCAAGAAGGTTCGTGGGGGAGGACAGATACGCAGTATTTT. As protein: CASSQEGSWGRTDTQYF.

The chain links TRBV27 to TRBJ2-5; TRBD1 matches 7 bases. This CDR3 has 16 amino acids. Unmatched junction bases numbered 8, after V lost 2 bases and J lost 2 bases. The germline V gene encodes CDR1 MNHEY and CDR2 SMNVEV (reference sequence). The CDR3 loop is CASSLLGTAPQETQYF. In nucleotides, the CDR3 is TGTGCCAGCAGTTTACTCGGGACAGCTCCTCAAGAGACCCAGTACTTC.

V and J are TRBV30 and TRBJ2-7; 10 nucleotides align to TRBD1. This CDR3 region has 15 residues. The junction had 11 bases not matched to a gene; V was cut back by 3 bases and J by 6 bases. Germline V gene data show CDR1 as GTSNPN and CDR2 as SVGIG (reference sequence). The CDR3 protein is CAWRIPGQGLSEQYF. The CDR3 bases are TGTGCCTGGAGGATCCCGGGACAGGGGCTGAGCGAGCAGTACTTC.

As regards this clone: Germline is not matched at one junction end, which may reflect a read error. The chain combines TRBV30 with TRBJ2-6; possibly TRBD1 for D (5 bases). CDR1 is GTSNPN and CDR2 is SVGIG in the germline V gene (reference sequence). This CDR3 region has 16 residues. DNA of the CDR3: TGTGCCTGGGGCGGCAGGGTTTACTCTGGGGCCAACGGCCTGACTTTC. Residues: CAWGGRVYSGANGLTF.